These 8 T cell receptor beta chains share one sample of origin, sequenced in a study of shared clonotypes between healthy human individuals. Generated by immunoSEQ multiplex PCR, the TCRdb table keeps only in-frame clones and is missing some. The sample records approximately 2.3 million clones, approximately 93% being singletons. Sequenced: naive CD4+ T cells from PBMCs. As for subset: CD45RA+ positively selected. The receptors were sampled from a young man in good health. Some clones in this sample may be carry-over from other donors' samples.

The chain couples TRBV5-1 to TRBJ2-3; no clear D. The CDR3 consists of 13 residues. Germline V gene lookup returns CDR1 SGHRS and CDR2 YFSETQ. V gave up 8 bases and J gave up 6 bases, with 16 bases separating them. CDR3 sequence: CASFDPPEDTQYF. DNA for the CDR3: TGCGCCAGTTTCGATCCTCCCGAGGATACGCAGTATTTT.

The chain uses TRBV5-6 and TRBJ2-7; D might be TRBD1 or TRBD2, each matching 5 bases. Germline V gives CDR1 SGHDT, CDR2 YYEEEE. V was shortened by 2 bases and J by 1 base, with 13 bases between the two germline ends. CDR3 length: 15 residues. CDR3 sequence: CASSFLGPRSYEQYF. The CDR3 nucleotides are TGTGCCAGCAGCTTTCTGGGACCTAGATCCTACGAGCAGTACTTC.

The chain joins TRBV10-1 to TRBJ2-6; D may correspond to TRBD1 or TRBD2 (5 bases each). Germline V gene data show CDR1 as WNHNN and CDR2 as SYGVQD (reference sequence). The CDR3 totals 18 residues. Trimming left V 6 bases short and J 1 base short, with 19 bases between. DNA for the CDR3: TGCGCCAGCAGAAATCCGGGACCGACCTCTTCTGGGGCCAACGTCCTGACTTTC. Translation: CASRNPGPTSSGANVLTF.

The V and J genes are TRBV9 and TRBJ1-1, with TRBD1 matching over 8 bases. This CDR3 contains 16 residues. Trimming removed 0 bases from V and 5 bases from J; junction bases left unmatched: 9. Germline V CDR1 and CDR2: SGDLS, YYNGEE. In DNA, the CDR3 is TGTGCCAGCAGCGTAGCTACCGACAGGGGAGGAACTGAAGCTTTCTTT. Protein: CASSVATDRGGTEAFF.

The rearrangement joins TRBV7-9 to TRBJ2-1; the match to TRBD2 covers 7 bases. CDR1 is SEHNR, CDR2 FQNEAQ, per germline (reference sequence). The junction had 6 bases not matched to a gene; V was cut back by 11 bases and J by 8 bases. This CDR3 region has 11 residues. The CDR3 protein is CAGGGPYEQFF. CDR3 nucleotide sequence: TGTGCCGGCGGGGGACCTTATGAGCAGTTCTTC.

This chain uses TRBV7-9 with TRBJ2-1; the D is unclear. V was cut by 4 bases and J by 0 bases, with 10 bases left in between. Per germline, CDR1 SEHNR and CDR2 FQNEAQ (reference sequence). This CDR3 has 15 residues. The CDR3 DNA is TGTGCCAGCAGCTCCGATCTATTCTCCTACAATGAGCAGTTCTTC. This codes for CASSSDLFSYNEQFF.

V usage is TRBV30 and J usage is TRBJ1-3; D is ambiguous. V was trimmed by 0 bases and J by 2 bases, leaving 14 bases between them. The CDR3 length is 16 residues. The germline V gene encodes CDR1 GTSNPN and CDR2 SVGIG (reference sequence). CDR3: CAWSVQGSLAGNTIYF. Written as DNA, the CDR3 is TGTGCCTGGAGTGTACAAGGGAGTTTGGCTGGAAACACCATATATTTT.

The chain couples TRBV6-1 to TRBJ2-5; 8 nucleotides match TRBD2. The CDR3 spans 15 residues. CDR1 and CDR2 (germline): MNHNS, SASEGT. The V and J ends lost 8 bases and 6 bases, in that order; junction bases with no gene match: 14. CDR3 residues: CASPEEAGVLKTQYF. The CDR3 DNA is TGTGCCAGCCCGGAGGAAGCGGGAGTACTGAAGACCCAGTACTTC.